A single sample gave rise to the 14 T cell receptor beta chains below, sequenced in a study of circulating and synovial CD4+ cells in juvenile arthritis. The data were produced by immunoSEQ multiplex PCR, yet TCRdb's version contains in-frame clones alone and is incomplete. The sample has tens of thousands of clones, approximately 94% seen once. Specimen: CD4+ T cells from blood. The receptors stem from a human donor with juvenile idiopathic arthritis.

The gene calls are TRBV29-1 and TRBJ1-1, with unresolved D. This CDR3 is built from 14 residues. Germline V gene sequence: CDR1 SQVTM, CDR2 ANQGSEA. V was cut by 3 bases and J by 1 base, with 12 bases left in between. This CDR3 is CSVEVHGANTEAFF. The CDR3 nucleotides read TGCAGCGTTGAGGTACATGGAGCGAACACTGAAGCTTTCTTT.

The V call is TRBV6-5, the J call TRBJ1-1; D is uncertain. The V gene lost 4 bases and the J gene lost 10 bases, with 13 bases spanning the gap. Germline V gene lookup returns CDR1 MNHEY and CDR2 SVGAGI. This CDR3 spans 12 amino acids. CDR3 sequence: CASSSVKTGAFF. CDR3 DNA: TGTGCCAGCAGTTCGGTCAAAACGGGAGCTTTCTTT.

V is TRBV14 and J is TRBJ1-5; D may be TRBD1 (6 bases). V was clipped by 2 bases and J by 0 bases, with 17 bases between them. From germline, CDR1 is SGHDN and CDR2 FVKESK. The CDR3 contains 18 residues. As DNA, the CDR3 is TGTGCCAGCAGCCAACTGGACCGACAGGACTCTAGCAATCAGCCCCAGCATTTT. Residues: CASSQLDRQDSSNQPQHF.

This clone was counted once. Relative to the germline gene, one junction end is altered; a read error may explain this. Other DNA sequences from this sample encode an identical CDR3 as well. The V and J genes are TRBV2 and TRBJ1-6, with D perhaps matching TRBD1 (6 bases). This CDR3 comprises 16 residues. Germline V CDR1 and CDR2: SNHLY, FYNNEI. The CDR3 spells CASSDTGSSYNSPLHF. CDR3 in DNA: TGTGCCAGCAGCGACACAGGGAGCTCCTATAATTCCCCCCTCCACTTT.

This clone was observed a handful of times. The chain links TRBV18 to TRBJ1-3; TRBD1 agrees at 10 bases. Germline CDR1 KGHSH, CDR2 LQKENI. The trim removed 2 bases at V and 2 bases at J, leaving 3 bases unmatched. CDR3 length: 16 amino acids. The CDR3 nucleotides read TGTGCCAGCTCACCAAACGGACAGGGGGCTGGAAACACCATATATTTT. Translation gives CASSPNGQGAGNTIYF.

V gene TRBV7-9 combines with J gene TRBJ1-1; 9 bases align to TRBD1. J lost 11 bases, V lost 3 bases, and 4 bases had no gene match. Germline CDR1 SEHNR, CDR2 FQNEAQ (reference sequence). CDR3 size: 12 residues. Here the CDR3 reads CASSLGQGGAFF. CDR3 bases: TGTGCCAGCAGCTTGGGACAGGGAGGGGCTTTCTTT.

The count of this clone is one. The rearrangement uses TRBV4-2 and TRBJ1-2; 7 bases map to TRBD1. V shed 5 bases, J shed 4 bases, and the junction held 1 base outside the gene matches. The CDR3 has 12 residues. Germline V gene lookup returns CDR1 LGHNA and CDR2 YNFKEQ. CDR3 sequence reads: CASSDRVYGYTF. In DNA form, the CDR3 reads TGTGCCAGCAGCGACAGGGTCTATGGCTACACCTTC.

The chain employs TRBV7-9 and TRBJ2-5, with a weak D call TRBD2 (5 bases). The ends were cut back, 1 base at V and 3 bases at J, with 9 bases in the middle. Germline loops: CDR1 SEHNR, CDR2 FQNEAQ (reference sequence). The length of the CDR3 is 14 residues. CDR3 DNA sequence: TGTGCCAGCAGCTTAGGGCTAGCTGAAGAGACCCAGTACTTC. Translation gives CASSLGLAEETQYF.

Details on this clone: The sample contains more than one DNA sequence encoding this CDR3. The gene calls are TRBV19 and TRBJ1-6; weak D call: TRBD1 (6 bases). V lost 3 bases, J lost 0 bases, and 9 bases lay in between. Per germline, CDR1 LNHDA and CDR2 SQIVND (reference sequence). The CDR3 is made up of 16 amino acids. The CDR3 loop is CASSIGQSSYNSPLHF. For the CDR3, the DNA is TGTGCCAGTAGTATCGGACAGAGCTCCTATAATTCACCCCTCCACTTT. Looking up the rest from reference TRBV19 and TRBJ1-6 gives the full variable domain: DGGITQSPKYLFRKEGQNVTLSCEQNLNHDAMYWYRQDPGQGLRLIYYSQIVNDFQKGDIAEGYSVSREKKESFPLTVTSAQKNPTAFYLCASSIGQSSYNSPLHFGNGTRLTVT.

The rearrangement uses TRBV19 and TRBJ1-3; D is unresolved. CDR3 size: 13 residues. V lost 6 bases, J lost 4 bases, and 10 bases lay in between. The V gene's germline CDR1 is LNHDA and CDR2 SQIVND (reference sequence). The CDR3 sequence is CASRGGGGNTIYF. The CDR3, as DNA: TGTGCCAGTAGAGGAGGCGGCGGAAACACCATATATTTT.

The rearrangement links TRBV27 to TRBJ1-2; TRBD1 is a possible D gene (6 bases). This CDR3 is built from 12 residues. Germline CDR1 MNHEY, CDR2 SMNVEV (reference sequence). The V and J ends lost 2 bases and 5 bases respectively, with 6 bases between them. CDR3 sequence (DNA): TGTGCCAGCAGTTTACAGGGGTATGGCTACACCTTC. This translates into CASSLQGYGYTF.

V is TRBV7-8 and J is TRBJ1-5; D may be TRBD1 (6 bases). CDR1 SGHVS and CDR2 FQNEAQ come from the germline V gene. Trimming pared 6 bases from V and 0 bases from J, leaving 9 bases between. This CDR3 is 14 amino acids long. The CDR3 DNA sequence: TGTGCCAGCAGATCAGGGGTTAGCAATCAGCCCCAGCATTTT. The encoded protein is CASRSGVSNQPQHF.

The rearrangement joins TRBV9 to TRBJ1-1; perhaps TRBD1 as D (6 bases). Trimming shortened V by 3 bases and J by 3 bases, and 15 bases separated the two germline ends. Germline V gene data show CDR1 as SGDLS and CDR2 as YYNGEE. This CDR3 comprises 15 residues. The CDR3 loop is CASSDQTGRDTEAFF. For the CDR3, the DNA is TGTGCCAGCAGCGACCAGACAGGTAGGGACACTGAAGCTTTCTTT.

To note about this clone: At one end, the junction sequence differs from germline, possibly due to a read error. The same CDR3 arises from other DNA sequences in this sample as well. The V call is TRBV9, the J call TRBJ2-1; 11 nucleotides align to TRBD2. Germline values: CDR1 SGDLS, CDR2 YYNGEE. The CDR3 spans 18 residues. CDR3 DNA sequence: TGTGCCAGCAGCCAAGCCCGGGGGGCTAGCGGGGGGTTCAATGAACAGTTCTTC. Translation: CASSQARGASGGFNEQFF.